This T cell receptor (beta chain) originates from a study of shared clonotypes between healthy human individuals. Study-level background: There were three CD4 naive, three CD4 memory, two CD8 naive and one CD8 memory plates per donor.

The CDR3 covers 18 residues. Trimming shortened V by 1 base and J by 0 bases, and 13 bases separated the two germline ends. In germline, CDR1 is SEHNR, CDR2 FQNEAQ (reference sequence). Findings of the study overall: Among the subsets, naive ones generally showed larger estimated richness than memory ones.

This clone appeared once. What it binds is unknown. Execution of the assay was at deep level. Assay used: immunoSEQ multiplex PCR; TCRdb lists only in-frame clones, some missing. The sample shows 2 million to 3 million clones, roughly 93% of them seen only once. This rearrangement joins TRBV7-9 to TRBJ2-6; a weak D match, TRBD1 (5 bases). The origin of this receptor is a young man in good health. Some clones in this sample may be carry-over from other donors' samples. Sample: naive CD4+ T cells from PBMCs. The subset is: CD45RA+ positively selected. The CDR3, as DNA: TGTGCCAGCAGCTTAGGTACAGGACCAAACTCTGGGGCCAACGTCCTGACTTTC. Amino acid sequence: CASSLGTGPNSGANVLTF.